The subject of this entry is one T cell receptor (beta chain). Its antigen is unknown. This sample is drawn from a study of cytomegalovirus exposure and HLA in healthy donors. Study context: A previous analysis identified 100 million to 120 million unique TCR beta sequences derived from some 170 million T cells. Study results and caveats: Association of some 18,000 TCR beta sequences with HLA alleles was found at 0.05 false discovery rate in a later analysis. Highly shared sequence variants in one cluster were likely a sequencing artifact.

Both 60 Vbeta primers and 13 Jbeta primers went into the PCR. Method: immunoSEQ multiplex PCR; TCRdb's copy keeps in-frame clones and lacks some. Of some 150,000 clones in the sample, 80% to 85% were seen once. This sequence originates from a woman in her 30s in good health and CMV-seronegative. Sequencing was done on a sample of PBMCs.

This CDR3 reads CASSVRAGRSDTQYF. DNA for the CDR3: TGTGCCAGCAGCGTAAGGGCGGGTCGGTCAGATACGCAGTATTTT. This chain connects TRBV9 to TRBJ2-3; a weak D match, TRBD2 (5 bases). The CDR3 is 15 amino acids. V was cut by 1 base and J by 4 bases, with 13 bases left in between. The V gene's germline CDR1 is SGDLS and CDR2 YYNGEE.